These 10 T cell receptor beta chains came from one sample sequenced in a study of vaccination and CD4 T cells after COVID-19. Antigens of these TCRs are unknown. Treatment meaning: approximately nine-day PBMC culture with coronavirus spike peptide pools or control peptides (ViraFEST assay). At the Johns Hopkins FTIC core, DNA taken from cultured CD4+ T cells was sequenced by way of the Oncomine TCR Beta short-read assay. Each CDR3 protein gets one entry after TCRdb re-called the PCR reads with MiXCR. The repertoire has about 10,000 distinct CDR3 sequences, around 64% of them found once; the top ten carry under 35%. The sequenced sample was CD4+ T cells from blood, cultured in vitro. The receptor source for this set is a human donor who had recovered from COVID-19.

The chain has TRBV27 and TRBJ2-7; 11 bases are shared with TRBD2. V lost 5 bases, J lost 4 bases, and 10 bases stayed unmatched. CDR1 is MNHEY, CDR2 SMNVEV, per germline (reference sequence). CDR3 size: 16 residues. CDR3 sequence reads: CASSLNHASGGYEQYF. Written as DNA, the CDR3 is TGTGCCAGCAGTCTCAACCACGCTAGCGGGGGGTACGAGCAGTACTTC.

The chain uses TRBV19 and TRBJ1-2; TRBD1 agrees at 9 bases. This CDR3 contains 18 residues. Looked up from germline, CDR1 is LNHDA and CDR2 is SQIVND (reference sequence). After removal of 4 bases from V and 3 bases from J, the junction contained 15 bases not matched to a gene. The CDR3 loop reads CASSTGVTGGLLDYGYTF. The CDR3, as DNA: TGTGCCAGTAGTACCGGGGTGACAGGGGGGTTGTTGGACTATGGCTACACCTTC.

This clonotype was detected only a few times. The chain links TRBV19 to TRBJ2-3; D is unclear. V gave up 6 bases and J gave up 0 bases, with 7 bases separating them. The CDR3 is 13 amino acids. CDR1 and CDR2 from the germline V gene are LNHDA and SQIVND (reference sequence). Written as DNA, the CDR3 is TGTGCCAGTAGCTGGCAGAGCACAGATACGCAGTATTTT. Amino acid sequence: CASSWQSTDTQYF.

The CDR3, as DNA: TGTGCCAGCAGCTCAAGGACTACACCCTACGAGCAGTACTTC. This sequence encodes CASSSRTTPYEQYF. This sequence joins TRBV11-3 and TRBJ2-7; D is possibly TRBD2 (6 bases). CDR1 SGHNT and CDR2 YENEEA come from the germline V gene. The CDR3 sequence is 14 residues long. The V end lost 4 bases, the J end lost 2 bases, and 12 bases lay between the germline ends. The complete variable domain, with remaining parts taken from reference TRBV11-3 and TRBJ2-7, reads EAGVVQSPRYKIIEKKQPVAFWCNPISGHNTLYWYLQNLGQGPELLIRYENEEAVDDSQLPKDRFSAERLKGVDSTLKIQPAELGDSAVYLCASSSRTTPYEQYFGPGTRLTVT.

This clonotype was counted a few times. This chain's CDR3 is CASRPRTAGNEKLFF. The DNA for the CDR3 is TGTGCCAGTAGGCCACGGACGGCCGGTAATGAAAAACTGTTTTTT. The chain recombines TRBV19 with TRBJ1-4; D not certain. The length of the CDR3 is 15 residues. The germline V gene has CDR1 LNHDA and CDR2 SQIVND (reference sequence). Trimming pared 6 bases from V and 4 bases from J, leaving 15 bases between.

The count of this clonotype is one. This CDR3 is CASSRSGEVVNTEAFF. CDR3 DNA sequence: TGTGCCAGCAGTCGCTCGGGAGAAGTGGTGAACACTGAAGCTTTCTTT. The chain uses TRBV12-3 or TRBV12-4 and TRBJ1-1, with no clear D. Trimming took 5 bases from V and 0 from J, leaving 16 bases between them. The CDR3 consists of 16 residues.

This chain uses TRBV20-1 with TRBJ2-7, with 10 positions matching TRBD2. There are 14 residues in the CDR3. V lost 6 bases, J lost 2 bases, and 7 bases stayed unmatched. Germline CDR1 and CDR2: DFQATT and SNEGSKA (reference sequence). This CDR3 reads CSAPLAGLTYEQYF. For the CDR3, the DNA is TGCAGTGCCCCACTAGCGGGGCTTACCTACGAGCAGTACTTC.

V gene TRBV20-1 combines with J gene TRBJ2-4, with 10 bases that match TRBD2. Germline V gives CDR1 DFQATT, CDR2 SNEGSKA (reference sequence). This CDR3 comprises 18 residues. Trimming took 0 bases from V and 0 from J; bases not matched to a gene: 8. CDR3 sequence reads: CSAREVAGGLLAKNIQYF. DNA for the CDR3: TGCAGTGCTAGAGAGGTAGCGGGAGGCTTACTAGCCAAAAACATTCAGTACTTC.

The table lists this clonotype with a few counts. This chain connects TRBV7-9 to TRBJ1-1; D is unclear. The CDR3 sequence is 14 residues long. V lost 2 bases and J 1 base, leaving 8 bases between the germline ends. Germline CDR1 is SEHNR and CDR2 is FQNEAQ (reference sequence). In DNA form, the CDR3 reads TGTGCCAGCAGCTTATTAAGCGAGAACACTGAAGCTTTCTTT. This gives the protein CASSLLSENTEAFF.

The J gene is TRBJ1-2, the V gene TRBV20-1, with TRBD1 identical over 8 bases. V shed 1 base, J shed 8 bases, and the junction held 6 bases outside the gene matches. Germline V gene data show CDR1 as DFQATT and CDR2 as SNEGSKA (reference sequence). There are 13 residues in the CDR3. CDR3: CSARAQGAGGYTF. The CDR3 DNA reads TGCAGTGCTAGAGCGCAGGGGGCAGGGGGCTACACCTTC.